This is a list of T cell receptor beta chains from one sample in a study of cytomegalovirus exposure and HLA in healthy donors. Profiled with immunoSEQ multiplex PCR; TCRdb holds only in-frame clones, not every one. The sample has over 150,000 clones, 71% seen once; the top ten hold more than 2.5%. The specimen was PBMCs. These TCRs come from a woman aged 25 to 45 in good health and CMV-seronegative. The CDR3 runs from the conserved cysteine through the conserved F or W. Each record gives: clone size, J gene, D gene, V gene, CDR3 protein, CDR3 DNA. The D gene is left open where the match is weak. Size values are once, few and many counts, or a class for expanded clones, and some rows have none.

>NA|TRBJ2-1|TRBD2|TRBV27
CASSSLAESNEQFF
TGTGCCAGCAGTTCCCTAGCGGAATCCAATGAGCAGTTCTTC
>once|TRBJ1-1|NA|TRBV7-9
CSSSLGRPEAFF
TGTTCCAGCAGCTTAGGCAGGCCTGAAGCTTTCTTT
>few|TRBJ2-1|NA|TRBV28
CASSYNYNEQFF
TGTGCCAGCAGTTACAACTACAATGAGCAGTTCTTC
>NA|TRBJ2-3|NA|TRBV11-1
CASSLSISTDTQYF
TGTGCCAGCAGCTTAAGCATCAGCACAGATACGCAGTATTTT
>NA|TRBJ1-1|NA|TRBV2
CASSRPPGGAFF
TGTGCCAGCAGTAGACCCCCCGGAGGAGCTTTCTTT
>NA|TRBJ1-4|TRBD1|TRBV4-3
CASSQDGGTAMEKLFF
TGCGCCAGCAGCCAAGATGGGGGGACAGCAATGGAAAAACTGTTTTTT
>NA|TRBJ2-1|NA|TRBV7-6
CASSLKAGDGEQFF
TGTGCCAGCAGCTTAAAAGCAGGGGACGGTGAGCAGTTCTTC
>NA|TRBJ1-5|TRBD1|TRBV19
CASTKEGIISTGGSGDQPQHF
TGTGCCAGTACCAAGGAGGGTATTATATCGACAGGGGGGTCCGGGGATCAGCCCCAGCATTTT
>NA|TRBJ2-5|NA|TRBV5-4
CASSSSKTRDEETQYF
TGTGCCAGCAGCTCGAGCAAAACGCGGGATGAAGAGACCCAGTACTTC
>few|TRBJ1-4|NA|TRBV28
CASSSPGQRFF
TGTGCCAGCAGTTCACCGGGACAACGGTTTTTT
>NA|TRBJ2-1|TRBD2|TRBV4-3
CASSQWTSGTYNEQFF
TGCGCCAGCAGCCAATGGACTAGCGGAACCTACAATGAGCAGTTCTTC
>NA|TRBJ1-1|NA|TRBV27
CASSSTQGGNTEAFF
TGTGCCAGCAGTTCGACACAGGGTGGCAACACTGAAGCTTTCTTT
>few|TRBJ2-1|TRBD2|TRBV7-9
CSSSRRGTSGGTTYNEQFF
TGTTCCAGCAGTCGCCGGGGAACCAGCGGGGGTACCACCTACAATGAGCAGTTCTTC
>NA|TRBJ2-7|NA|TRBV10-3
CAISESPSRGEQYF
TGTGCCATCAGTGAGTCGCCATCCCGGGGCGAGCAGTACTTC
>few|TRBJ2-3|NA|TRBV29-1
CSVEDRQRSTDTQYF
TGCAGCGTTGAAGATAGGCAGCGGAGCACAGATACGCAGTATTTT
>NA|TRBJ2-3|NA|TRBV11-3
CASSSGWGDTDTQYF
TGTGCCAGCAGCTCCGGGTGGGGAGACACAGATACGCAGTATTTT
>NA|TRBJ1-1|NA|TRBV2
CASRGRGEAFF
TGTGCCAGCAGGGGGAGGGGTGAAGCTTTCTTT
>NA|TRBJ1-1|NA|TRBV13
CASSPLAGRMNTEAFF
TGTGCCAGCAGCCCCCTGGCAGGGCGGATGAACACTGAAGCTTTCTTT
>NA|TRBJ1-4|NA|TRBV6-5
CASSFAQRGGNEKLFF
TGTGCCAGCAGTTTCGCTCAAAGGGGCGGTAATGAAAAACTGTTTTTT
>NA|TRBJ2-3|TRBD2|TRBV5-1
CASRGLAGNTDTQYF
TGCGCCAGCAGAGGACTAGCGGGAAACACAGATACGCAGTATTTT
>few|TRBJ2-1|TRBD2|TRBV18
CASSQTSGRSYNEQFF
TGTGCCAGCTCACAAACTAGCGGGAGGTCCTACAATGAGCAGTTCTTC
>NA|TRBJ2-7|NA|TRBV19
CASSTRPGFGEQYF
TGTGCCAGTAGTACGCGCCCAGGTTTTGGCGAGCAGTACTTC
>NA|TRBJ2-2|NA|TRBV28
CASSPKWRGANTGELFF
TGTGCCAGCAGTCCCAAGTGGCGCGGGGCGAACACCGGGGAGCTGTTTTTT
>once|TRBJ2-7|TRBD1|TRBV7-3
CASSLTGTGVYEQYF
TGTGCCAGCAGCCTCACCGGGACAGGGGTCTACGAGCAGTACTTC
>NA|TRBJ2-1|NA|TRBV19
CASSPVSSYNEQFF
TGTGCCAGTAGTCCAGTCAGCTCCTACAATGAGCAGTTCTTC
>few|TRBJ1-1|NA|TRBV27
CASRTFLAGVNTEAFF
TGTGCCAGCAGAACTTTTCTTGCAGGGGTGAACACTGAAGCTTTCTTT
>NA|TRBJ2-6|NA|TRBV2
CASSELGAWKSGANVLTF
TGTGCCAGCAGTGAATTGGGGGCGTGGAAATCTGGGGCCAACGTCCTGACTTTC
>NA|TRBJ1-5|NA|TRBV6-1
CASSVQGIAGNQPQHF
TGTGCCAGCAGTGTGCAGGGGATAGCTGGCAATCAGCCCCAGCATTTT
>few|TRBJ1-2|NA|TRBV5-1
CASSLGVRQANYGYTF
TGCGCCAGCAGCTTGGGGGTCAGGCAAGCTAACTATGGCTACACCTTC
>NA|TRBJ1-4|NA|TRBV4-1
CASSQDGQGSGRKLFF
TGCGCCAGCAGCCAAGATGGGCAGGGCTCAGGCCGAAAACTGTTTTTT
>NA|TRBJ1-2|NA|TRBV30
CAWRAPQGVAGYTF
TGTGCCTGGAGGGCCCCCCAAGGGGTGGCTGGCTACACCTTC
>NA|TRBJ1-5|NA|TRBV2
CASTREEAGDQPQHF
TGTGCCAGCACCCGAGAGGAGGCAGGGGATCAGCCCCAGCATTTT
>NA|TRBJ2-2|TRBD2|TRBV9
CASSHGTSVTGELFF
TGTGCCAGCAGTCACGGGACTAGCGTCACCGGGGAGCTGTTTTTT
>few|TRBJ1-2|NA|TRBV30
CAWGQGRNGYTF
TGTGCCTGGGGCCAGGGAAGAAATGGCTACACCTTC
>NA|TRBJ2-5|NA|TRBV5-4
CASGPREEETQYF
TGTGCCAGCGGCCCGAGGGAGGAAGAGACCCAGTACTTC
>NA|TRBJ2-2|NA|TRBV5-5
CASSPEGGTGELFF
TGTGCCAGCAGCCCGGAAGGCGGAACCGGGGAGCTGTTTTTT
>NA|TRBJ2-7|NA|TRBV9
CASSVDYGGAYEQYF
TGTGCCAGCAGCGTAGATTACGGAGGGGCCTACGAGCAGTACTTC
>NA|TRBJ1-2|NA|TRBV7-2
CASQGLYGYTF
TGTGCCAGTCAGGGGCTCTATGGCTACACCTTC
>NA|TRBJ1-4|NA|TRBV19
CASGAGVTEKLFF
TGTGCCAGTGGGGCAGGGGTGACTGAAAAACTGTTTTTT
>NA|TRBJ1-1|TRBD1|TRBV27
CASSLRGRGSVTEAFF
TGTGCCAGCAGTTTACGCGGCAGGGGGTCCGTCACTGAAGCTTTCTTT
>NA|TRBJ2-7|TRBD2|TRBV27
CASSLTVSSGTYEQYF
TGTGCCAGCAGTTTAACTGTGTCTAGCGGGACCTACGAGCAGTACTTC